This TCR beta chain came from a study of blood T cell repertoires in COVID-19. Study-wide context: T cells, B-cell-depleted T cells, or PBMCs provided the cDNA or gDNA that served as material.

Trimming took off 4 bases at V and 12 bases at J, with 15 bases between the two ends. This CDR3 is built from 12 residues. Per germline, CDR1 LGHDT and CDR2 YNNKEL (reference sequence). Method: immunoSEQ multiplex PCR; TCRdb's copy keeps in-frame clones and lacks some. The sample holds more than 350,000 clones; 75% to 90% are singletons and the top ten take less than 1.2%. Living in 24 US areas, the participants were between roughly 18 and 89 years of age. The rearrangement uses TRBV3-1 (or the pseudogene TRBV3-2) and TRBJ1-1; D gene ambiguous. This TCR was sampled from a man aged 18 to 29 who had recovered from COVID-19. Sequencing was carried out using PBMCs or T cells enriched from blood (not recorded which). The CDR3, as DNA: TGTGCCAGCAGCCTTGGAGGCGACATACCTTTCTTT. Protein product: CASSLGGDIPFF.